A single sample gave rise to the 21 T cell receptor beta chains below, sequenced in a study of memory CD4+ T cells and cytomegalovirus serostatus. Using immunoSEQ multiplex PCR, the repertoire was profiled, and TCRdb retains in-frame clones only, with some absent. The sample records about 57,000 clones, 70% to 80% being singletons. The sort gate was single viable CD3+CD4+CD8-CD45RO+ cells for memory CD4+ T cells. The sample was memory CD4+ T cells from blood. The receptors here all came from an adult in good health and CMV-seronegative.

The CDR3 is CASTETGKSYNEQFF. CDR3 bases: TGTGCCAGTACTGAAACAGGGAAATCCTACAATGAGCAGTTCTTC. This chain links TRBV19 with TRBJ2-1, with a tentative D call TRBD1 (6 bases). The germline V and J ends were trimmed by 7 bases and 1 base, with 14 bases remaining between them. The CDR3 length is 15 residues. Germline V gene lookup returns CDR1 LNHDA and CDR2 SQIVND (reference sequence).

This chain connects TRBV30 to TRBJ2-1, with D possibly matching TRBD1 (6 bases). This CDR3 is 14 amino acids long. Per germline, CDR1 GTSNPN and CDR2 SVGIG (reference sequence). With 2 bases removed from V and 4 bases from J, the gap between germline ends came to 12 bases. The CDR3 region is CAWSTGTKYNEQFF. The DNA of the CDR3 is TGTGCCTGGAGTACGGGGACAAAATACAATGAGCAGTTCTTC.

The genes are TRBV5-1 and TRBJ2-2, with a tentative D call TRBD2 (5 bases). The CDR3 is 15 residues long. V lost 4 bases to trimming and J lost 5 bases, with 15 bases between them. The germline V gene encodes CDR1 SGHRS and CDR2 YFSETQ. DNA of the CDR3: TGCGCCAGCAGCAAGGCCGAGGGTGAAACCGGGGAGCTGTTTTTT. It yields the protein CASSKAEGETGELFF.

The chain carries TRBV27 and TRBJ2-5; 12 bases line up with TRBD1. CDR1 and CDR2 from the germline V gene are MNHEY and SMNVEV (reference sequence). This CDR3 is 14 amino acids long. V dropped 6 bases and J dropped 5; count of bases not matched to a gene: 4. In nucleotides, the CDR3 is TGTGCCAGCAGGGGACAGGGGGCTTGGGAGACCCAGTACTTC. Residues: CASRGQGAWETQYF.

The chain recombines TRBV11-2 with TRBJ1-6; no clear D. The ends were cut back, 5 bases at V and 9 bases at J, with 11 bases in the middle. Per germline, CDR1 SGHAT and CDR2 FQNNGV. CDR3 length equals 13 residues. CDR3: CASSPVGRSPLHF. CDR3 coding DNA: TGTGCCAGCAGCCCGGTCGGGCGTTCACCCCTCCACTTT.

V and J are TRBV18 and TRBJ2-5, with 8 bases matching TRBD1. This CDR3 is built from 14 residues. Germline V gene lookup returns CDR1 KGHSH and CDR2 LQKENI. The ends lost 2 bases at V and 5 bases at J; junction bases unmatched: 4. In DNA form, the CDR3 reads TGTGCCAGCTCACCAGGACAGGGCCGCGAGACCCAGTACTTC. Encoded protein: CASSPGQGRETQYF.

DNA of the CDR3: TGTGCCGGCCTAGGGAACACTGAAGCTTTCTTT. This translates into CAGLGNTEAFF. The chain couples TRBV7-6 to TRBJ1-1; D not certain. V was trimmed by 11 bases and J by 1 base, leaving 8 bases between them. The CDR3 contains 11 residues. The germline gives CDR1 SGHVS, CDR2 FNYEAQ.

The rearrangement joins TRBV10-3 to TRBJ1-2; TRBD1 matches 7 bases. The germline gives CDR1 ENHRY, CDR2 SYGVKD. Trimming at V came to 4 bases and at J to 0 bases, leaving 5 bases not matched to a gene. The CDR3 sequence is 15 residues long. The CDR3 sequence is CAISAEDRANYGYTF. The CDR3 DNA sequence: TGTGCCATCAGTGCAGAAGACAGGGCTAACTATGGCTACACCTTC.

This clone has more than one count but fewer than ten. CDR3 sequence reads: CASSESRQATSYNEQFF. The CDR3 bases are TGCGCCAGCAGTGAGTCTCGGCAGGCTACCTCCTACAATGAGCAGTTCTTC. This chain joins TRBV10-2 and TRBJ2-1; no clear D gene. The V end lost 0 bases, the J end lost 0 bases, and 12 bases lay between the germline ends. CDR3 length equals 17 residues. Germline loops: CDR1 WSHSY, CDR2 SAAADI.

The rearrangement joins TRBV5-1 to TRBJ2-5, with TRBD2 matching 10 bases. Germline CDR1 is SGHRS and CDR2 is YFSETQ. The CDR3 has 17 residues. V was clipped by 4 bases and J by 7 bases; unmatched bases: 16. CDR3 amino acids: CASSHPEREGRLGTQYF. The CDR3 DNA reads TGCGCCAGCAGCCACCCCGAGCGGGAGGGCCGGTTGGGGACCCAGTACTTC.

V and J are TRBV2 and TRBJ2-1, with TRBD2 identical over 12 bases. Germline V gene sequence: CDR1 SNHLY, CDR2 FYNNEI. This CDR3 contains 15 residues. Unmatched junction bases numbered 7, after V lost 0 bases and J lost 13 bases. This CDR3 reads CASSEAGTSGSQQFF. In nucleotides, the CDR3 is TGTGCCAGCAGTGAAGCCGGGACTAGCGGGTCTCAACAGTTCTTC.

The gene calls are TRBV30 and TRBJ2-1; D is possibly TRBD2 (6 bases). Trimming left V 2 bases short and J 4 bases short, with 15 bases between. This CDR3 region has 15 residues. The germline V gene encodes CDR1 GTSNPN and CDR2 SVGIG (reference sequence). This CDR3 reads CAWSRGSGVYNEQFF. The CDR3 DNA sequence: TGTGCCTGGAGTAGGGGTAGCGGAGTTTACAATGAGCAGTTCTTC.

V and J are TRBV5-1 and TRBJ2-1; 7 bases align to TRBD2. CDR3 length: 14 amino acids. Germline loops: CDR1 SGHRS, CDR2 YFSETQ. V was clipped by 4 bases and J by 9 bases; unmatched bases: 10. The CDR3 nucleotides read TGCGCCAGCAGCAATTTGGGCGGGAGAGGTGAGCAGTTCTTC. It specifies CASSNLGGRGEQFF.

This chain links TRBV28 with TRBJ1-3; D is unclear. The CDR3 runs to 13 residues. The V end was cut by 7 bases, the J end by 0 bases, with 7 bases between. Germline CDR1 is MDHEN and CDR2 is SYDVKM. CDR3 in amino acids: CASKSVSGNTIYF. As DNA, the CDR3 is TGTGCCAGCAAGAGCGTCTCTGGAAACACCATATATTTT.

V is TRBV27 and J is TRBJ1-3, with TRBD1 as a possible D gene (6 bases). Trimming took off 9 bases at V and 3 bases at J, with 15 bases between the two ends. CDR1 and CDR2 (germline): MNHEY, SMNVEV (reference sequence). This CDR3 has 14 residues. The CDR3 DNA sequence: TGTGCCAGTAAGACAGGCATGGGTGGAAACACCATATATTTT. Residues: CASKTGMGGNTIYF.

This CDR3 is CASSLGGTDTGYTF. CDR3 nucleotide sequence: TGTGCCAGCAGCTTAGGAGGGACGGACACTGGCTACACCTTC. This rearrangement joins TRBV7-9 to TRBJ1-2, with a possible D match to TRBD1 (5 bases). The germline CDR1 and CDR2 sequences are SEHNR and FQNEAQ (reference sequence). The V end lost 1 base, the J end lost 7 bases, and 13 bases lay between the germline ends. CDR3 length: 14 residues.

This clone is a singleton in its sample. The CDR3 coding sequence is TGTGCCAGCAGTGAAGGACAGTATCAGCCCCAGCATTTT. It specifies CASSEGQYQPQHF. The chain is built from TRBV6-1 and TRBJ1-5; tentative D call: TRBD1 (5 bases). V was pared by 1 base and J by 5 bases, with 6 bases between. Germline lookup yields CDR1 MNHNS and CDR2 SASEGT. The CDR3 has 13 residues.

CDR3 in DNA: TGTGCCAGCAGAGTGAGCCCGAGCTCTGGAAACACCATATATTTT. Its translation is CASRVSPSSGNTIYF. The chain is built from TRBV2 and TRBJ1-3; no clear D gene. Trimming removed 6 bases from V and 0 bases from J, with 12 bases in between. Germline lookup yields CDR1 SNHLY and CDR2 FYNNEI. This CDR3 contains 15 residues.

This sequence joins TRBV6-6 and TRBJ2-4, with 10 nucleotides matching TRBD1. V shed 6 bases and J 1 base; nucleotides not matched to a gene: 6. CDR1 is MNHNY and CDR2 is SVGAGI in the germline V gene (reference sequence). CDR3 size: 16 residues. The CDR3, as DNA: TGTGCCAGCAGGGGCGACAGGGGGCTTGCCAAAAACATTCAGTACTTC. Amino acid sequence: CASRGDRGLAKNIQYF.

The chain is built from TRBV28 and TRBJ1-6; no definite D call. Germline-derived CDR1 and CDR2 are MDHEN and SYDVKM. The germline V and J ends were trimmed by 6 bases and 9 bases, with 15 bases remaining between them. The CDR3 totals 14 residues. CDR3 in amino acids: CASSPPSRGSPLHF. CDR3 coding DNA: TGTGCCAGCAGCCCGCCCTCACGGGGTTCACCCCTCCACTTT.

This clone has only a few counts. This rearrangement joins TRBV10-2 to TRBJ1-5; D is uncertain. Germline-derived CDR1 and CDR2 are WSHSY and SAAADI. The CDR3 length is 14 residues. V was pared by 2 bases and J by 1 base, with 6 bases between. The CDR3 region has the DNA TGCGCCAGCAGTGAGGTGGGGAGCAATCAGCCCCAGCATTTT. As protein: CASSEVGSNQPQHF.